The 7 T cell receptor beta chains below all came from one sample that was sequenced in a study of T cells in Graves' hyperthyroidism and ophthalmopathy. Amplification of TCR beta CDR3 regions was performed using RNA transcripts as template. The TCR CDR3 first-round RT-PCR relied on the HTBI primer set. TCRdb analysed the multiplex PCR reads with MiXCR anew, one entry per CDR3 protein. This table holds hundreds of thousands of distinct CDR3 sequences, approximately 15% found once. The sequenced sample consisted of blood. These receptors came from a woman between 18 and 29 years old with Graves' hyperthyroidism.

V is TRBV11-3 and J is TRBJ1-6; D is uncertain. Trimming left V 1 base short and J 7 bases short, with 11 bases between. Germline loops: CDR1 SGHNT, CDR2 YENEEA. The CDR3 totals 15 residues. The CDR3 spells CASSLGLGLNSPLHF. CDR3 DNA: TGTGCCAGCAGCTTAGGTTTGGGATTAAATTCACCCCTCCACTTT.

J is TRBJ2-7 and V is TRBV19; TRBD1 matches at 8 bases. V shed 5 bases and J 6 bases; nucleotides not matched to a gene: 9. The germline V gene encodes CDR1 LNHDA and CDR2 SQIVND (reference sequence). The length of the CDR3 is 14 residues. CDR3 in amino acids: CASSGDRGLSEQYF. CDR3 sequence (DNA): TGTGCCAGTAGTGGCGACAGGGGTCTCTCCGAGCAGTACTTC.

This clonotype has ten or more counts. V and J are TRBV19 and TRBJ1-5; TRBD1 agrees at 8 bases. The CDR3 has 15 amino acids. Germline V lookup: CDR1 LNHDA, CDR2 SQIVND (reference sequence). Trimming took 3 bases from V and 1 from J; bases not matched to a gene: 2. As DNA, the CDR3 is TGTGCCAGTAGTATTACAGGGGGAAGCAATCAGCCCCAGCATTTT. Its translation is CASSITGGSNQPQHF.

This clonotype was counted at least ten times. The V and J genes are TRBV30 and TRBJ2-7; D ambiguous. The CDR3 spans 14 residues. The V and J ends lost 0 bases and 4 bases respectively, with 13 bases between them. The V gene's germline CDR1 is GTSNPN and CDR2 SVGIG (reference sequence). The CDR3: CAWSVRSWQYEQYF. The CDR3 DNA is TGTGCCTGGAGTGTACGTAGCTGGCAGTACGAGCAGTACTTC.

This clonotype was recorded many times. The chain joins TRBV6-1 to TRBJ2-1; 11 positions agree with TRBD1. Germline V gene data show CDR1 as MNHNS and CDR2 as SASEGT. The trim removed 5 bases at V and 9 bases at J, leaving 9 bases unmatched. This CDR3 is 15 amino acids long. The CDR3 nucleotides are TGTGCCAGCAGTACCCGGGACAGGGGGACCGGTGAGCAGTTCTTC. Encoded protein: CASSTRDRGTGEQFF.

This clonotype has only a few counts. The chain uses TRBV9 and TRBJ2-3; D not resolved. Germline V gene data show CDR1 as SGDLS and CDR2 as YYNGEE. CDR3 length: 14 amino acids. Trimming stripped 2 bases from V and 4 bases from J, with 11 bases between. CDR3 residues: CASSVYYPADTQYF. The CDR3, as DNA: TGTGCCAGCAGCGTTTATTACCCCGCAGATACGCAGTATTTT.

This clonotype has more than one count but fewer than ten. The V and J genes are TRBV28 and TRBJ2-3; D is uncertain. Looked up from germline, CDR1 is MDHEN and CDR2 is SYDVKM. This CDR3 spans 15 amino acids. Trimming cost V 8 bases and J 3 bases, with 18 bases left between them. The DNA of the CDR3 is TGTGCCAGCTTTGAAGGTACTCCAAGGACAGATACGCAGTATTTT. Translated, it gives CASFEGTPRTDTQYF.